This T cell receptor beta chain is from a study of T cell repertoires in cytomegalovirus infection. Study results and caveats: HLA-C-restricted CMV clonotypes gave the most frequent clonotype in two of eight donors.

This CDR3 comprises 13 residues. The germline V and J ends were trimmed by 1 base and 10 bases, with 12 bases remaining between them. CDR1 is SGHTA, CDR2 FQGNSA, per germline. TCRdb processed the reads anew with MiXCR; each CDR3 protein has one entry. Of about 570,000 distinct CDR3 sequences listed, about 39% are singletons. Ten or more counts support this clonotype. The antigen is undetermined. The source material was cultured PBMCs, sampled from culture after CMV antigen stimulation. This TCR came from a human donor in good health (CMV status not recorded). Some clones in this sample may be carry-over from other donors' samples. The chain employs TRBV7-2 and TRBJ2-3; D is ambiguous. The CDR3 bases are TGTGCCAGCAGCTTAGGTGGGCGGAAGGCGCAGTATTTT. Protein sequence: CASSLGGRKAQYF.